One sample yielded the 22 T cell receptor beta chains listed below, sequenced in a study of blood T cell repertoires in COVID-19. The table came from immunoSEQ multiplex PCR; TCRdb's copy has only in-frame clones and leaves some out. The data hold fewer than 200,000 clones, with 89% observed a single time. The sequenced material came from peripheral blood. All receptors come from a man aged 18 to 30 who had recovered from COVID-19.

The sample holds one count of this clone. The CDR3 spells CASSRQYNEQFF. For the CDR3, the DNA is TGTGCCAGCAGTCGACAGTACAATGAGCAGTTCTTC. The chain carries TRBV12-3 or TRBV12-4 and TRBJ2-1; tentative D call: TRBD1 (5 bases). Trimming took 5 bases from V and 4 from J, leaving 6 bases between them. The CDR3 is made up of 12 amino acids.

The chain links TRBV9 to TRBJ2-3; 9 bases are a match to TRBD2. Germline lookup yields CDR1 SGDLS and CDR2 YYNGEE. Trimming cost V 4 bases and J 1 base; bases outside gene matches: 4. This CDR3 contains 15 residues. This CDR3 is CASSPASGGTDTQYF. CDR3 nucleotides: TGTGCCAGCAGCCCGGCTAGCGGGGGCACAGATACGCAGTATTTT. Full variable domain (outside the CDR3, taken from reference TRBV9 and TRBJ2-3): DSGVTQTPKHLITATGQRVTLRCSPRSGDLSVYWYQQSLDQGLQFLIQYYNGEERAKGNILERFSAQQFPDLHSELNLSSLELGDSALYFCASSPASGGTDTQYFGPGTRLTVL.

The chain employs TRBV28 and TRBJ1-6, with D perhaps matching TRBD1 (6 bases). The CDR3 is 14 residues long. Looked up from germline, CDR1 is MDHEN and CDR2 is SYDVKM. The germline V and J ends were trimmed by 5 bases and 8 bases, with 13 bases remaining between them. This CDR3 reads CASSPTGSDSPLHF. The CDR3 bases are TGTGCCAGCAGTCCCACAGGGTCGGATTCACCCCTCCACTTT.

This sequence joins TRBV28 and TRBJ2-2; D uncertain. The CDR3 is 12 amino acids. Trimming removed 7 bases from V and 5 bases from J, with 8 bases in between. CDR1 is MDHEN, CDR2 SYDVKM, per germline. The CDR3 DNA reads as TGTGCCAGCACCAAGACTACCGGGGAGCTGTTTTTT. This gives the protein CASTKTTGELFF.

This chain joins TRBV19 and TRBJ2-1, with 9 bases aligning to TRBD2. CDR1 is LNHDA and CDR2 is SQIVND in the germline V gene (reference sequence). The V gene end was trimmed by 7 bases and the J gene end by 4 bases; junction bases not matched to a gene: 5. The CDR3 runs to 14 residues. The CDR3 reads CASTPTSGYNEQFF. The CDR3 DNA sequence: TGTGCCAGTACTCCAACTAGCGGGTACAATGAGCAGTTCTTC.

This clone was picked up one time. The rearrangement joins TRBV2 to TRBJ2-5, with 10 bases matching TRBD2. Germline loops: CDR1 SNHLY, CDR2 FYNNEI. The junction had 3 bases not matched to a gene; V was cut back by 1 base and J by 4 bases. The CDR3 spans 15 residues. CDR3 sequence: CASSEDLAGAETQYF. CDR3 DNA sequence: TGTGCCAGCAGTGAAGATCTAGCGGGAGCAGAGACCCAGTACTTC.

The chain recombines TRBV7-9 with TRBJ2-7, with 9 bases matching TRBD1. CDR3 size: 15 residues. The germline V gene has CDR1 SEHNR and CDR2 FQNEAQ (reference sequence). Trimming removed 4 bases from V and 5 bases from J; junction bases left unmatched: 9. CDR3 coding DNA: TGTGCCAGCAGCTCTAAGGGGACAGGGCGGAACGAGCAGTACTTC. Translating gives CASSSKGTGRNEQYF.

The chain is built from TRBV11-3 and TRBJ2-1; 9 positions agree with TRBD1. V trimming: 1 base; J trimming: 8 bases; junction bases outside the gene matches: 9. Germline values: CDR1 SGHNT, CDR2 YENEEA. CDR3 size: 16 residues. CDR3 nucleotides: TGTGCCAGCAGCTTAGCCTACAGGGGGCTTGGGGATGAGCAGTTCTTC. It encodes CASSLAYRGLGDEQFF.

This rearrangement joins TRBV10-1 to TRBJ2-3; 7 nucleotides align to TRBD2. The CDR3 covers 16 residues. Germline V lookup: CDR1 WNHNN, CDR2 SYGVQD (reference sequence). V gave up 0 bases and J gave up 1 base; unmatched junction bases: 4. The CDR3 loop is CASSESILAGTDTQYF. The CDR3 nucleotides read TGCGCCAGCAGTGAGTCGATTCTAGCGGGCACAGATACGCAGTATTTT.

The chain joins TRBV2 to TRBJ1-5; tentative D call: TRBD1 (5 bases). The CDR3 consists of 13 residues. V dropped 7 bases and J dropped 8 bases, with 15 bases sitting between them. The germline gives CDR1 SNHLY, CDR2 FYNNEI. CDR3: CASTRQGGEPQHF. The CDR3 nucleotides read TGTGCCAGCACCCGCCAGGGTGGTGAGCCCCAGCATTTT.

This sequence joins TRBV30 and TRBJ2-7; 7 nucleotides line up with TRBD1. Germline CDR1 and CDR2: GTSNPN and SVGIG (reference sequence). The CDR3 is made up of 11 amino acids. V shed 5 bases and J 5 bases; nucleotides not matched to a gene: 3. CDR3 bases: TGTGCCTGGGGCCAGGGGGACGAGCAGTACTTC. Translated: CAWGQGDEQYF.

The chain uses TRBV7-8 and TRBJ2-2, with TRBD1 matching over 10 bases. V lost 6 bases and J lost 3; bases outside the gene matches: 4. Germline V gene data show CDR1 as SGHVS and CDR2 as FQNEAQ. The CDR3 has 15 amino acids. In DNA, the CDR3 is TGTGCCAGCAGATCCGGGACAGGGGACACCGGGGAGCTGTTTTTT. Its protein is CASRSGTGDTGELFF.

This clone was detected only a few times. This sequence joins TRBV11-3 and TRBJ2-5; D remains unclear. V dropped 5 bases and J dropped 6 bases, with 13 bases sitting between them. Germline V gives CDR1 SGHNT, CDR2 YENEEA. CDR3 length: 13 amino acids. This CDR3 is CASSPHGGQTQYF. The CDR3, as DNA: TGTGCCAGCAGCCCCCACGGTGGGCAGACCCAGTACTTC. Full variable domain (outside the CDR3, taken from reference TRBV11-3 and TRBJ2-5): EAGVVQSPRYKIIEKKQPVAFWCNPISGHNTLYWYLQNLGQGPELLIRYENEEAVDDSQLPKDRFSAERLKGVDSTLKIQPAELGDSAVYLCASSPHGGQTQYFGPGTRLLVL.

The CDR3 nucleotides are TGTGCCTGGAGTAAAGGACAAAGCTCCTACGAGCAGTACTTC. Its translation is CAWSKGQSSYEQYF. The gene calls are TRBV30 and TRBJ2-7; TRBD1 is a possible D gene (5 bases). Looked up from germline, CDR1 is GTSNPN and CDR2 is SVGIG (reference sequence). There are 14 residues in the CDR3. V lost 2 bases, J lost 0 bases, and 11 bases lay in between.

This sequence joins TRBV5-5 and TRBJ2-7, with D possibly TRBD1 on 6 matching bases. CDR3 length: 13 residues. Germline V gene sequence: CDR1 SGHKS, CDR2 YYEKEE (reference sequence). V gave up 4 bases and J gave up 1 base, with 9 bases separating them. DNA for the CDR3: TGTGCCAGCAGCCGGACAGTGTCCTACGAGCAGTACTTC. It yields the protein CASSRTVSYEQYF.

The chain recombines TRBV9 with TRBJ1-1, with 9 positions matching TRBD1. CDR3 length equals 17 residues. J gave up 3 bases and V 4 bases, and 13 bases lay outside the gene matches. The germline gives CDR1 SGDLS, CDR2 YYNGEE. The CDR3 DNA reads as TGTGCCAGCAGCCCTGGGACAGGGTCTGTAGTGGACACTGAAGCTTTCTTT. It is translated as CASSPGTGSVVDTEAFF.

This clone was detected only once. CDR3 residues: CATSDPLSEEGSEGAGELFF. The DNA of the CDR3 is TGTGCCACCAGTGATCCCCTTTCCGAAGAGGGGAGTGAGGGGGCCGGGGAGCTGTTTTTT. The chain employs TRBV24-1 and TRBJ2-2; D is possibly TRBD1 (6 bases). Germline CDR1 and CDR2: KGHDR and SFDVKD. The CDR3 loop spans 20 amino acids. V was pared by 3 bases and J by 6 bases, with 28 bases between.

The rearrangement joins TRBV27 to TRBJ1-2; possibly TRBD1 for D (5 bases). In germline, CDR1 is MNHEY, CDR2 SMNVEV (reference sequence). The V and J ends lost 0 bases and 8 bases respectively, with 10 bases between them. CDR3 size: 13 residues. DNA for the CDR3: TGTGCCAGCAGTTTATCGGGGGGGAACGGCTACACCTTC. Protein product: CASSLSGGNGYTF.

The V and J genes are TRBV5-1 and TRBJ2-1; 11 bases map to TRBD2. V shed 3 bases and J 4 bases; nucleotides not matched to a gene: 9. Germline V gene lookup returns CDR1 SGHRS and CDR2 YFSETQ. This CDR3 region has 17 residues. CDR3 sequence (DNA): TGCGCCAGCAGCTCCAGGGCCGGGACTAGCGGTTACAATGAGCAGTTCTTC. Translation: CASSSRAGTSGYNEQFF.

This chain uses TRBV5-1 with TRBJ2-7; 13 bases fit TRBD2. Losses at the gene ends were 3 bases for V and 0 bases for J; bases not matched to a gene: 0. The germline V gene encodes CDR1 SGHRS and CDR2 YFSETQ. The CDR3 runs 15 residues. The CDR3 is CASSWTSGSSYEQYF. DNA for the CDR3: TGCGCCAGCAGCTGGACTAGCGGGAGCTCCTACGAGCAGTACTTC. Using reference TRBV5-1 and TRBJ2-7 for the parts outside the CDR3, the full variable domain is KAGVTQTPRYLIKTRGQQVTLSCSPISGHRSVSWYQQTPGQGLQFLFEYFSETQRNKGNFPGRFSGRQFSNSRSEMNVSTLELGDSALYLCASSWTSGSSYEQYFGPGTRLTVT.

This clone was seen a handful of times. Other DNA sequences within the sample encode an identical CDR3. This chain joins TRBV7-2 and TRBJ2-7; 7 bases agree with TRBD2. V shed 4 bases and J 3 bases; nucleotides not matched to a gene: 6. The CDR3 runs 14 residues. Germline lookup yields CDR1 SGHTA and CDR2 FQGNSA. The CDR3 coding sequence is TGTGCCAGCAGCTCCCGGACTAGTAGCTACGAGCAGTACTTC. Residues: CASSSRTSSYEQYF.

The genes are TRBV7-9 and TRBJ2-7; D gene uncertain. The V gene lost 5 bases and the J gene lost 4 bases, with 9 bases spanning the gap. The CDR3 is 12 amino acids. Germline V lookup: CDR1 SEHNR, CDR2 FQNEAQ (reference sequence). This chain's CDR3 is CASSPDLYEQYF. The CDR3 nucleotides read TGTGCCAGCAGCCCCGATCTATACGAGCAGTACTTC.